This record concerns one TCR beta chain sequence. Its antigen is currently unknown. V gave up 6 bases and J gave up 2 bases, with 16 bases separating them. Germline V gene lookup returns CDR1 MDHEN and CDR2 SYDVKM. This CDR3 is built from 15 residues. Assay: immunoSEQ multiplex PCR; the TCRdb copy retains only in-frame clones and omits some. The sample lists tens of thousands of clones, 74% occurring once. The sample is drawn from a study of a mutant IDH1 vaccine in newly diagnosed glioma. Study summary: Most patients had received both radiotherapy and temozolomide, the prior options being radiotherapy, temozolomide, or both. V12 corresponded to week 35 and V13 to week 47.

This sample's time point: week 35, safety follow-up. With topical imiquimod, each dose of the vaccine consisted of 300 ug of mutant IDH1 20-mer peptide. The clonotype was recovered from a man aged 50-59 years with glioma. J is TRBJ1-2 and V is TRBV28, with unresolved D. Here the sequenced sample was PBMCs, taken from a glioma patient whose treatment included an IDH1 peptide vaccine. DNA of the CDR3: TGTGCCAGCAGCCCTCTGGACCCCAGGAACTATGGCTACACCTTC. Residues: CASSPLDPRNYGYTF.